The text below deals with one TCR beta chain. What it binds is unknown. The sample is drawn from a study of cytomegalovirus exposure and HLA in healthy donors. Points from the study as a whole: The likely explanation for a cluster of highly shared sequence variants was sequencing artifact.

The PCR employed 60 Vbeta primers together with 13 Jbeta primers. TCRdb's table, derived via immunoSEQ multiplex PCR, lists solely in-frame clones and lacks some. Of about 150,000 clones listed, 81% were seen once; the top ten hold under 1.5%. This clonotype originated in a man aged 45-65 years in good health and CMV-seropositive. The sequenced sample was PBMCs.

CDR3 nucleotide sequence: TGTGCCAGCAGCGTAACGGGACACGGATTCTCTGGGGCCAACGTCCTGACTTTC. It encodes CASSVTGHGFSGANVLTF. The J gene is TRBJ2-6, the V gene TRBV9; possible D gene TRBD1, 6 bases. Trimming removed 1 base from V and 0 bases from J, with 14 bases in between. Per germline, CDR1 SGDLS and CDR2 YYNGEE. The CDR3 is 18 amino acids.